Listed here are 25 T cell receptor beta chains from one sample, sequenced in a study of cytomegalovirus exposure and HLA in healthy donors. PCR used 60 Vbeta primers and 13 Jbeta primers. TCRdb's table, derived via immunoSEQ multiplex PCR, lists solely in-frame clones and lacks some. The sample lists roughly 170,000 clones; just under 85% were seen once. The sequencing input was PBMCs. These receptors were obtained from a girl aged 5-17 years in good health and CMV-seropositive.

The chain links TRBV25-1 to TRBJ1-4; 8 bases agree with TRBD1. Germline lookup yields CDR1 MGHDK and CDR2 SYGVNS. Germline trimming cut 7 bases from V and 8 bases from J; bases unmatched to any gene: 12. This CDR3 has 15 amino acids. The CDR3 nucleotides read TGTGCCAGCACCCAGGGGGGACAGGTGGGGGAAAAACTGTTTTTT. Translation: CASTQGGQVGEKLFF. The complete variable domain, with remaining parts taken from reference TRBV25-1 and TRBJ1-4, reads EADIYQTPRYLVIGTGKKITLECSQTMGHDKMYWYQQDPGMELHLIHYSYGVNSTEKGDLSSESTVSRIRTEHFPLTLESARPSHTSQYLCASTQGGQVGEKLFFGSGTQLSVL.

V and J are TRBV7-6 and TRBJ2-7; tentative D call: TRBD1 (5 bases). V dropped 2 bases and J dropped 4 bases, with 15 bases sitting between them. The CDR3 sequence is 15 residues long. Germline CDR1 is SGHVS and CDR2 is FNYEAQ. The CDR3 nucleotides read TGTGCCAGCAGCTTAAGGTCAGGGAATTTGTACGAGCAGTACTTC. Protein: CASSLRSGNLYEQYF.

This chain uses TRBV5-4 with TRBJ1-1, with TRBD1 identical over 7 bases. The ends lost 5 bases at V and 6 bases at J; junction bases unmatched: 13. The germline gives CDR1 SGHNT, CDR2 YYREEE (reference sequence). The CDR3 loop spans 15 amino acids. The CDR3 DNA reads TGTGCCAGCAGTCGGACCGGGACAGCTAACCCTGAAGCTTTCTTT. It is translated as CASSRTGTANPEAFF.

This clone is a singleton in its sample. The V call is TRBV19, the J call TRBJ1-1, with D tentatively TRBD1 (5 bases). CDR1 LNHDA and CDR2 SQIVND come from the germline V gene (reference sequence). This CDR3 spans 13 amino acids. The germline V and J ends were trimmed by 3 bases and 7 bases, with 12 bases remaining between them. CDR3 region: CASSMGGGDEAFF. CDR3 in DNA: TGTGCCAGTAGTATGGGCGGGGGGGATGAAGCTTTCTTT. Full variable domain (outside the CDR3, taken from reference TRBV19 and TRBJ1-1): DGGITQSPKYLFRKEGQNVTLSCEQNLNHDAMYWYRQDPGQGLRLIYYSQIVNDFQKGDIAEGYSVSREKKESFPLTVTSAQKNPTAFYLCASSMGGGDEAFFGQGTRLTVV.

The rearrangement uses TRBV7-9 and TRBJ2-1, with 9 bases aligning to TRBD2. The germline V gene has CDR1 SEHNR and CDR2 FQNEAQ (reference sequence). This CDR3 has 17 residues. With V trimmed by 5 bases and J by 1 base, 9 bases remained unmatched. DNA of the CDR3: TGTGCCAGCAGCCCTTTTGCGGGGGGGCCATCCTACAATGAGCAGTTCTTC. Translated, it gives CASSPFAGGPSYNEQFF.

The chain uses TRBV6-5 and TRBJ2-7; D uncertain. The germline gives CDR1 MNHEY, CDR2 SVGAGI. Between the trimmed V and J ends, which lost 0 bases and 2 bases, there was a span of 2 bases. The CDR3 loop spans 12 amino acids. CDR3 sequence reads: CASSYSTYEQYF. CDR3 bases: TGTGCCAGCAGTTACTCCACCTACGAGCAGTACTTC.

The chain joins TRBV7-8 to TRBJ1-4; 7 bases line up with TRBD1. V lost 5 bases to trimming and J lost 7 bases; unmatched junction nucleotides: 13. CDR1 SGHVS and CDR2 FQNEAQ come from the germline V gene. The length of the CDR3 is 16 residues. The CDR3 sequence: CASSRGGGGHGEKLFF. The CDR3 nucleotides read TGTGCCAGCAGCCGGGGGGGAGGGGGCCATGGTGAAAAACTGTTTTTT.

The chain recombines TRBV5-4 with TRBJ1-1, with TRBD1 identical over 9 bases. Germline trimming cut 4 bases from V and 2 bases from J; bases unmatched to any gene: 12. This CDR3 has 17 residues. CDR1 and CDR2 (germline): SGHNT, YYREEE (reference sequence). The CDR3, as DNA: TGTGCCAGCAGCCTGGAAGGGGGACAGGGAGGAAACACTGAAGCTTTCTTT. This sequence encodes CASSLEGGQGGNTEAFF.

The chain joins TRBV21-1 to TRBJ1-6. TRBV21-1 is a recognized pseudogene. The CDR3 is 14 amino acids. CDR3 sequence (DNA): TGTGCCAGCAGCAAGGATCGGGATAATTCACCCCTCCACTTT. The encoded protein is CASSKDRDNSPLHF.

The rearrangement links TRBV5-4 to TRBJ1-3; D might be TRBD1 (5 bases). The CDR3 extends over 16 amino acids. V was clipped by 4 bases and J by 2 bases, with 16 bases between them. The germline V gene has CDR1 SGHNT and CDR2 YYREEE (reference sequence). The DNA for the CDR3 is TGTGCCAGCAGCGCCCTTGGGGGGACTACTGGAAACACCATATATTTT. Protein product: CASSALGGTTGNTIYF.

This clone was counted a single time. This chain uses TRBV5-6 with TRBJ2-3; possible D gene TRBD2, 5 bases. Trimming stripped 1 base from V and 2 bases from J, with 11 bases between. From germline, CDR1 is SGHDT and CDR2 YYEEEE. The CDR3 consists of 15 residues. CDR3 nucleotide sequence: TGTGCCAGCAGCTTGTCGGGAAGGGACACAGATACGCAGTATTTT. Its protein product is CASSLSGRDTDTQYF.

The chain links TRBV19 to TRBJ2-7; 10 nucleotides match TRBD2. CDR1 and CDR2 from the germline V gene are LNHDA and SQIVND (reference sequence). V lost 6 bases and J lost 2; bases outside the gene matches: 7. This CDR3 has 15 amino acids. The CDR3 DNA sequence: TGTGCCAGTAGCTCTAGCGGGGGAAGAACCTACGAGCAGTACTTC. Amino acid sequence: CASSSSGGRTYEQYF. Full variable domain (missing parts from reference TRBV19 and TRBJ2-7): DGGITQSPKYLFRKEGQNVTLSCEQNLNHDAMYWYRQDPGQGLRLIYYSQIVNDFQKGDIAEGYSVSREKKESFPLTVTSAQKNPTAFYLCASSSSGGRTYEQYFGPGTRLTVT.

This sequence joins TRBV5-1 and TRBJ2-7; TRBD2 might be the D (7 bases). Germline values: CDR1 SGHRS, CDR2 YFSETQ. The CDR3 totals 15 residues. Trimming took 4 bases from V and 3 from J, leaving 17 bases between them. This CDR3 is CASSAGASGHYEQYF. For the CDR3, the DNA is TGCGCCAGCAGCGCGGGGGCTAGCGGACACTACGAGCAGTACTTC.

The chain carries TRBV10-2 and TRBJ2-7; 7 bases match TRBD1. The CDR3 loop spans 15 amino acids. V shed 5 bases, J shed 7 bases, and the junction held 14 bases outside the gene matches. From germline, CDR1 is WSHSY and CDR2 SAAADI. The CDR3 loop is CASSFEPGTAGEQYF. The CDR3 DNA reads TGCGCCAGCAGTTTCGAACCCGGGACAGCAGGAGAGCAGTACTTC.

V gene TRBV5-1 combines with J gene TRBJ2-5, with D possibly TRBD1 on 6 matching bases. The CDR3 length is 15 residues. Germline values: CDR1 SGHRS, CDR2 YFSETQ. The V end lost 1 base, the J end lost 4 bases, and 14 bases lay between the germline ends. CDR3 in DNA: TGCGCCAGCAGCTTGTTACAGGGATCAGGAGAGACCCAGTACTTC. It is translated as CASSLLQGSGETQYF.

Concerning this clone itself: Within the sample, other DNA sequences also encode this same CDR3. CDR3 in amino acids: CASSQGQGNTEAFF. DNA for the CDR3: TGCGCCAGCAGCCAAGGACAGGGAAACACTGAAGCTTTCTTT. The chain recombines TRBV4-1 with TRBJ1-1; 7 nucleotides line up with TRBD1. CDR1 and CDR2 (germline): MGHRA, YSYEKL. The CDR3 totals 14 residues. Losses at the gene ends were 1 base for V and 2 bases for J; bases not matched to a gene: 1.

The CDR3 DNA follows: TGTGCCAGCAGTGAAGAGACTAGCGGACGATACGAGCAGTACTTC. Its translation is CASSEETSGRYEQYF. This chain uses TRBV6-1 with TRBJ2-7; 9 bases are shared with TRBD2. With V trimmed by 1 base and J by 4 bases, 5 bases remained unmatched. This CDR3 contains 15 residues. Germline V gives CDR1 MNHNS, CDR2 SASEGT.

The rearrangement uses TRBV7-9 and TRBJ2-2, with a tentative D call TRBD1 (5 bases). The V gene lost 9 bases and the J gene lost 6 bases, with 14 bases spanning the gap. The CDR3 extends over 13 amino acids. CDR1 is SEHNR, CDR2 FQNEAQ, per germline (reference sequence). Written as DNA, the CDR3 is TGTGCCAGGCCAGGGAAGAAGGCCGGGGAGCTGTTTTTT. Translating it yields CARPGKKAGELFF. Full variable domain (outside the CDR3, taken from reference TRBV7-9 and TRBJ2-2): DTGVSQNPRHKITKRGQNVTFRCDPISEHNRLYWYRQTLGQGPEFLTYFQNEAQLEKSRLLSDRFSAERPKGSFSTLEIQRTEQGDSAMYLCARPGKKAGELFFGEGSRLTVL.

The chain has TRBV19 and TRBJ2-7; D might be TRBD1 (5 bases). Germline V gives CDR1 LNHDA, CDR2 SQIVND (reference sequence). Trimming shortened V by 1 base and J by 3 bases, and 13 bases separated the two germline ends. This CDR3 has 15 residues. CDR3 nucleotides: TGTGCCAGTAGTATAGCTCCAGGGCAAAGCTACGAGCAGTACTTC. Amino acid sequence: CASSIAPGQSYEQYF.

V and J are TRBV7-3 and TRBJ1-1; TRBD1 aligns across 7 bases. V shed 5 bases and J 0 bases; nucleotides not matched to a gene: 6. Germline V gives CDR1 SGHTA, CDR2 FQGTGA. CDR3 length equals 15 residues. The CDR3 DNA reads TGTGCCAGCAGCGAAGACAGGGATTTGAACACTGAAGCTTTCTTT. Translated: CASSEDRDLNTEAFF.

The rearrangement joins TRBV6-5 to TRBJ2-3; the match to TRBD1 covers 8 bases. V dropped 1 base and J dropped 5; count of bases not matched to a gene: 5. CDR3 length: 15 residues. Germline V gene lookup returns CDR1 MNHEY and CDR2 SVGAGI. CDR3 loop: CASSYLQGAGDTQYF. As DNA, the CDR3 is TGTGCCAGCAGTTACTTGCAGGGGGCAGGAGATACGCAGTATTTT.

The CDR3 sequence is CASSLAGTGFDEKLFF. The CDR3 DNA sequence: TGCGCCAGCAGCTTGGCCGGGACAGGCTTCGATGAAAAACTGTTTTTT. The V and J genes are TRBV5-1 and TRBJ1-4; 8 nucleotides agree with TRBD1. V lost 0 bases and J lost 6; bases outside the gene matches: 7. CDR1 and CDR2 from the germline V gene are SGHRS and YFSETQ. This CDR3 is built from 16 residues.

The chain combines TRBV5-6 with TRBJ1-2; 8 nucleotides line up with TRBD1. The CDR3 is 14 residues long. With V trimmed by 0 bases and J by 11 bases, 9 bases remained unmatched. CDR1 SGHDT and CDR2 YYEEEE come from the germline V gene. The CDR3 DNA is TGTGCCAGCAGCTTGGGGTCAGGGGGCGCAGGTTACACCTTC. Its protein is CASSLGSGGAGYTF.

This chain connects TRBV5-1 to TRBJ2-7; 7 bases match TRBD1. This CDR3 has 16 amino acids. The V gene end was trimmed by 3 bases and the J gene end by 0 bases; junction bases not matched to a gene: 9. The germline V gene has CDR1 SGHRS and CDR2 YFSETQ. The CDR3: CASSSQGSLPSYEQYF. In DNA form, the CDR3 reads TGCGCCAGCAGCTCACAGGGGTCCTTACCCTCCTACGAGCAGTACTTC.

V gene TRBV5-8 combines with J gene TRBJ1-1; D unresolved. CDR1 is SGHTS and CDR2 is YDEGEE in the germline V gene. The germline V and J ends were trimmed by 3 bases and 1 base, with 16 bases remaining between them. CDR3 size: 16 residues. Here the CDR3 DNA reads TGTGCCAGCAGCTGGTCTTTCGGGGAGACGAACACTGAAGCTTTCTTT. Translation: CASSWSFGETNTEAFF.